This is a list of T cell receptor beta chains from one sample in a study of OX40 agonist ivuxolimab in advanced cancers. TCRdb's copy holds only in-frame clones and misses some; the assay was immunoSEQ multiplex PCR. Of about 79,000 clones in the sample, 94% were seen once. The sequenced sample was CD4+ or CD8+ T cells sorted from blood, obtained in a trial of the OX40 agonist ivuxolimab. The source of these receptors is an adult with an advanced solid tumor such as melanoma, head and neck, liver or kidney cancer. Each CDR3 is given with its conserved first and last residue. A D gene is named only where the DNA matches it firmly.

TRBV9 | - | CASSVGGSTNEKLFF
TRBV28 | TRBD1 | CASNRQGRGQGETQYF
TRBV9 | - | CASSDRGSSYNEQFF
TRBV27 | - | CASSWDNSYEQYF
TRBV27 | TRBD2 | CASSYRLADSYEQYF
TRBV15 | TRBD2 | CATSRVAGGYNEQFF
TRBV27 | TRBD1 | CASSLTGDYGYTF
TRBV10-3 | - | CATQQGESYEQYF
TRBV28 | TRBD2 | CASSFREGNYYEQYF
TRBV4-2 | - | CASSQGGSPSTDTQYF
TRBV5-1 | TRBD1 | CASSLEGTGRSGANVLTF
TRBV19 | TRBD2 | CASSPGLADQYF
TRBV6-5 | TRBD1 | CASSFIQGALYSPLHF
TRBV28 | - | CASSNRQRNTEAFF
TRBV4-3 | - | CASSQDRVPFF
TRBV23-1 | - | CASSQSLEPAAEAFF
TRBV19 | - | CASSYGGRYNEQFF
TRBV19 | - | CASSISGAGNEQFF
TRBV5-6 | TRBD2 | CASSFSGSYNEQFF
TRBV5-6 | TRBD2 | CASSAPRGGGTDTQYF
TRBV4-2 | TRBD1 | CASSQTGQGRDTQYF
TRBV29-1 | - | CSVEDLGEETQYF
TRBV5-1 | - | CASSLEVNYGYTF
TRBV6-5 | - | CASRPQWGENGEQFF
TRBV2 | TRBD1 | CASSEVGTGEAGANVLTF
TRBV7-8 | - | CASSSPPEELTGEQYF
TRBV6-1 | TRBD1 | CASSEGTGIMNTEAFF
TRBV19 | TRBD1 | CASSSGTVSYEQYF
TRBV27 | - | CASSERGSYEQYF
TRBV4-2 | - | CASSQVGRGETEKLFF
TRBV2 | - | CASSDPANTGELFF
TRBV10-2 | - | CASSEAQTNENLFF
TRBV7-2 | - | CASSLESGNTGELFF
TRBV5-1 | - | CASSLEGSYNEQFF
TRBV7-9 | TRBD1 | CASSTSTGGREETQYF
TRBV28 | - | CASTPRPARNEQFF
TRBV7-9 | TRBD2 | CASSLAPGGGSEQYF
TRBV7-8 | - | CASSFTREWAEAFF
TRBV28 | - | CASSYRAAVIAKNIQYF
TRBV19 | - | CASSIGGSAYEQYF
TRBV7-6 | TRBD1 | CASSLVQQGNPYNSPLHF
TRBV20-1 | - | CSPRGNEQFF
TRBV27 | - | CASSLGGGGAGYTF
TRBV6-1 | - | CASSEITLSSYNEQFF
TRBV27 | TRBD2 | CASSLRGWEGSYEQYF
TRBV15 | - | CATSNLVGSTDTQYF
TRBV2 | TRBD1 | CASNTGGNDGYTF
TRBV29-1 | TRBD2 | CSTWTSGSYEQYF
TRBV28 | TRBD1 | CASSPANLDRGQGAGGANVLTF
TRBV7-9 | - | CASSTAGHQETQYF
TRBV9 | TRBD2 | CASSAGTSGAIYNEQFF
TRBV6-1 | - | CASSDWGTGELFF
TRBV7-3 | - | CASSPGGAERDTQYF
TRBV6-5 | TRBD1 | CASSPTGGYQETQYF